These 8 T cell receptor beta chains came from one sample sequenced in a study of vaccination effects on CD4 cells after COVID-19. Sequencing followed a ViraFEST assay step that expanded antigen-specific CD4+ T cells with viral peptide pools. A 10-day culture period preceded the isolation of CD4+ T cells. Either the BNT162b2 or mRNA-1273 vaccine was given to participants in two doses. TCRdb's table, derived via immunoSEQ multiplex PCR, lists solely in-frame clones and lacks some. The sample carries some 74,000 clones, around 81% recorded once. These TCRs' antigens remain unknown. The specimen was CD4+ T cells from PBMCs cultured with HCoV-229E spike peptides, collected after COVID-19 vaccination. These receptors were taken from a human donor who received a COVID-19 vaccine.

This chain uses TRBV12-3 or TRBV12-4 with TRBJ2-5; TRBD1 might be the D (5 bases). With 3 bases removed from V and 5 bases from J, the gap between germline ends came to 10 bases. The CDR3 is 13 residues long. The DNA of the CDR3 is TGTGCCAGCAGTTTCCAGCCAGGGGAGACCCAGTACTTC. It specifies CASSFQPGETQYF.

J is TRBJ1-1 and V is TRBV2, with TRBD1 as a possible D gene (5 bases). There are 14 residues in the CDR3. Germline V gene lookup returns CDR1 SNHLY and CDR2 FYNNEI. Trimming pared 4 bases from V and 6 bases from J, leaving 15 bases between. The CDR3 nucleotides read TGTGCCAGCAGTGGGGCAGGGAGGAGCCCTGAAGCTTTCTTT. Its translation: CASSGAGRSPEAFF.

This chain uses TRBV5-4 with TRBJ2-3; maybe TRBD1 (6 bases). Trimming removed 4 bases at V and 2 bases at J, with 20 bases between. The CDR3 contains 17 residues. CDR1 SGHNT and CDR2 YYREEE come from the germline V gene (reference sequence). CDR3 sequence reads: CASSKQGLSPLTDTQYF. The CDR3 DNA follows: TGTGCCAGCAGCAAACAGGGCCTTTCTCCCCTCACAGATACGCAGTATTTT.

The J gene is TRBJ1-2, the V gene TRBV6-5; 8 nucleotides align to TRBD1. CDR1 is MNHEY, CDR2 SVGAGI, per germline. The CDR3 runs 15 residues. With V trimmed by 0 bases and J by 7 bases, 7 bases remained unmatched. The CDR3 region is CASSYSTGARGGYTF. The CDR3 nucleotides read TGTGCCAGCAGTTACTCGACAGGGGCCCGTGGTGGCTACACCTTC.

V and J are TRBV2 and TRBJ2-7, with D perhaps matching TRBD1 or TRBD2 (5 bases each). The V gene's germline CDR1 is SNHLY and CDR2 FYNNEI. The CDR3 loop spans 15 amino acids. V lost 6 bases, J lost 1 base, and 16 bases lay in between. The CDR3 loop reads CASRLRDGPSYEQYV. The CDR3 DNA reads TGTGCCAGCAGGCTCCGGGACGGACCGTCCTACGAGCAGTACGTC.

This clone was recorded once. The DNA for the CDR3 is TGTGCCAGCTCACAACGAAGGACGGACGATTCACCCCTCCACTTT. Translation: CASSQRRTDDSPLHF. This chain uses TRBV18 with TRBJ1-6, with D uncertain. Trimming took 4 bases from V and 8 from J, leaving 15 bases between them. The CDR3 contains 15 residues. The germline V gene encodes CDR1 KGHSH and CDR2 LQKENI.

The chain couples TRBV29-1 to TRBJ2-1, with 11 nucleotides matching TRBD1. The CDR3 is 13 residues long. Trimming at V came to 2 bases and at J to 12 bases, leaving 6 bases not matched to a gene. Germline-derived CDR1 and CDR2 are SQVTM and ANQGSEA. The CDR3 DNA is TGCAGCGTTGAACGAGGACAGGGGGCCGGGCAGTTCTTC. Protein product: CSVERGQGAGQFF.

The CDR3 DNA reads TGTGCCAGCAGTGAACCGGGGGAGATCTCCCACGAGCAGTACGTC. Amino acids: CASSEPGEISHEQYV. This chain joins TRBV6-1 and TRBJ2-7; tentative D call: TRBD2 (6 bases). This CDR3 is built from 15 residues. Germline V gene sequence: CDR1 MNHNS, CDR2 SASEGT.